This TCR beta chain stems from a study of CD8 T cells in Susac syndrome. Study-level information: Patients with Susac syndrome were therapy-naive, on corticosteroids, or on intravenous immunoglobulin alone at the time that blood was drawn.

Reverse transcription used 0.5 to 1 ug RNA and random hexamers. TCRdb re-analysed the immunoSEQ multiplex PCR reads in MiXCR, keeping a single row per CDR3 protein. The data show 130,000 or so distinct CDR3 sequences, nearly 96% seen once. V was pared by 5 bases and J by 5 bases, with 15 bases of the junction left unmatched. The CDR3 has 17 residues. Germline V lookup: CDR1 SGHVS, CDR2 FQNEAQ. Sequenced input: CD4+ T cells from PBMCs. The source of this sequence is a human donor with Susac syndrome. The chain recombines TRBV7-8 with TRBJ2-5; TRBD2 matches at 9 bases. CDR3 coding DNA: TGTGCCAGCAGCCTAAGGGCGGGAGGGCCAGGATGGGAGACCCAGTACTTC. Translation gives CASSLRAGGPGWETQYF.